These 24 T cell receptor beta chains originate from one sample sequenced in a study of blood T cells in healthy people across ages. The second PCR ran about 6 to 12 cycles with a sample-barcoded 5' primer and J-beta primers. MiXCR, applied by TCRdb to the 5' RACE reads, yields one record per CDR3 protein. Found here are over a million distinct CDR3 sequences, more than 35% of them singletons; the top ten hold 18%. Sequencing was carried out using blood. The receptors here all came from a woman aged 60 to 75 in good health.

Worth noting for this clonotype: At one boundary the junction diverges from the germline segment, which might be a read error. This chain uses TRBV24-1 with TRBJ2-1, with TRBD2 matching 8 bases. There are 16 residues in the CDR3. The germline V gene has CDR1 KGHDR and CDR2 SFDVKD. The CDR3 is CATSDLGLAGYNGQFF. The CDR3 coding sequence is TGTGCCACCAGTGATTTAGGGCTAGCGGGTTACAATGGGCAGTTCTTC.

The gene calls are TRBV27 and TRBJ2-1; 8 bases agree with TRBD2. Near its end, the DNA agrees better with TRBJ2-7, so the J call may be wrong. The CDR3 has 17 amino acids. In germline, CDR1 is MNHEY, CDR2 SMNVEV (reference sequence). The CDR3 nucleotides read TGTGCCAGCAATAACCGCGTAGCGGGAAGCTCCTACAATGAGCAGTACTTC. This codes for CASNNRVAGSSYNEQYF.

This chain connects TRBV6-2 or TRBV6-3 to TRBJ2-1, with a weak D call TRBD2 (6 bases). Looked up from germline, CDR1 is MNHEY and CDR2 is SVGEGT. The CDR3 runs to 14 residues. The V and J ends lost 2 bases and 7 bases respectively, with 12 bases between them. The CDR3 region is CASSYLIGGNEQFF. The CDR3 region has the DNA TGTGCCAGCAGTTACCTGATCGGGGGTAATGAGCAGTTCTTC.

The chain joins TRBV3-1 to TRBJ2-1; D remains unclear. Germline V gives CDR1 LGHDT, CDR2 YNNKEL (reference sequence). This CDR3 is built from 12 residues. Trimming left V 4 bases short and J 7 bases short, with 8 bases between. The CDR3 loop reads CASSRTQNEQFF. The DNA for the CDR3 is TGTGCCAGCAGCCGCACCCAAAATGAGCAGTTCTTC.

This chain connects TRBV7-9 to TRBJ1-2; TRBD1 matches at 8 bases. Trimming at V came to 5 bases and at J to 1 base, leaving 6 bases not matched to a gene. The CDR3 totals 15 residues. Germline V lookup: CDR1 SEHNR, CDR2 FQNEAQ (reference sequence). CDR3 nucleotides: TGTGCCAGCAGCCCGGGACAGGACAGTAACTATGGCTACACCTTC. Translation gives CASSPGQDSNYGYTF.

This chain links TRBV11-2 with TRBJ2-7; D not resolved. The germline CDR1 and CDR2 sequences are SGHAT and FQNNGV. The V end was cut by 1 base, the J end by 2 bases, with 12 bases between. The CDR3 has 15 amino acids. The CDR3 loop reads CASSLGEGPPYEQYF. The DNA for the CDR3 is TGTGCCAGCAGCTTAGGGGAAGGGCCACCCTACGAGCAGTACTTC.

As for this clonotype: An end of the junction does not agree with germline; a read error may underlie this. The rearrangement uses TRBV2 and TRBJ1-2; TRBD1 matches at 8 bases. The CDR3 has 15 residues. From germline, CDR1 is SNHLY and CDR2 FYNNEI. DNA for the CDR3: TGTGCCGGCAGTAGGCAGGGGGCGGTGGACTATGGCTACACCTTC. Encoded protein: CAGSRQGAVDYGYTF.

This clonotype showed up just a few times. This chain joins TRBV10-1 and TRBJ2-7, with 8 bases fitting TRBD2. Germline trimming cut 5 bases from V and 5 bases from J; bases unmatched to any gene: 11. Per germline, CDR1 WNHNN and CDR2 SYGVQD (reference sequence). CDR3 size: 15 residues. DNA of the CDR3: TGCGCCAGCAGTCTCCTGCGGGGGGCTGACAACGAGCAGTACTTC. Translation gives CASSLLRGADNEQYF.

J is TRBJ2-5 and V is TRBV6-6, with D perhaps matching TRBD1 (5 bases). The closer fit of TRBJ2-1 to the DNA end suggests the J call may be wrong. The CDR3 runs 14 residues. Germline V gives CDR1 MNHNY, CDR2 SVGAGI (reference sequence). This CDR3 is CASSQPDSQETQFF. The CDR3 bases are TGTGCCAGCAGTCAACCAGACAGCCAAGAGACCCAGTTCTTC.

CDR3 in amino acids: CASSLRGQYNQPQHF. CDR3 DNA sequence: TGCGCCAGCAGCCTCCGAGGACAGTACAATCAGCCCCAGCATTTT. This chain connects TRBV5-1 to TRBJ1-5, with D possibly matching TRBD1 (6 bases). The CDR3 has 15 residues. V shed 4 bases and J shed 3 bases, with 14 bases lying between them. Germline lookup yields CDR1 SGHRS and CDR2 YFSETQ.

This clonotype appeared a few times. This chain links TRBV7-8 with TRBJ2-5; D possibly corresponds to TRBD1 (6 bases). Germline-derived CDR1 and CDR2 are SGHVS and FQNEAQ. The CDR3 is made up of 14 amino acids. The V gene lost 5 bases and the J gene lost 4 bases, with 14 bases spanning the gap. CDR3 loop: CASSTRTDLETQYF. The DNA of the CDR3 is TGTGCCAGCAGCACAAGGACAGATCTAGAGACCCAGTACTTC.

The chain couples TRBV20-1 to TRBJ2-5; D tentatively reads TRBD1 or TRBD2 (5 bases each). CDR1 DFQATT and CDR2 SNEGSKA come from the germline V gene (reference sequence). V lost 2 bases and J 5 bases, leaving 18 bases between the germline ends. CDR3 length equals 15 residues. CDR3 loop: CSARRSRDLRETQYF. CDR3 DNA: TGCAGTGCTAGACGATCCAGGGACCTCAGGGAGACCCAGTACTTC.

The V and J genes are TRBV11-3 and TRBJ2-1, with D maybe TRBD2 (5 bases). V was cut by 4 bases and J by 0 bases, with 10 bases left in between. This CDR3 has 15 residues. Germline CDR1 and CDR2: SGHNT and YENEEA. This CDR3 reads CASSSLTSSYNEQFF. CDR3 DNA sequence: TGTGCCAGCAGCTCCTTAACTAGCTCCTACAATGAGCAGTTCTTC.

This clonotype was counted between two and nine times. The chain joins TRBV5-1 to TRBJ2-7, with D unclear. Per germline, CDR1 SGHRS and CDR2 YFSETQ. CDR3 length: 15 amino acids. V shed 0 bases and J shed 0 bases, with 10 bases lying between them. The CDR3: CASSLEHPGSYEQYF. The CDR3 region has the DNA TGCGCCAGCAGCTTGGAACACCCCGGCTCCTACGAGCAGTACTTC.

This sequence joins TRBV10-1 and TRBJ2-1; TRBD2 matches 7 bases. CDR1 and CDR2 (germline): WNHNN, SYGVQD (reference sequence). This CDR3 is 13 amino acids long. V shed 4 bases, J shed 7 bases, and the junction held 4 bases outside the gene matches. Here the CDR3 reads CASSGGGSNEQFF. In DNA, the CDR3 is TGCGCCAGCAGTGGCGGCGGGAGTAATGAGCAGTTCTTC.

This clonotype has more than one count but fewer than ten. This chain's CDR3 is CSALSGTLYEQYF. The CDR3 region has the DNA TGCAGTGCGCTTTCCGGGACTCTTTACGAGCAGTACTTC. V and J are TRBV20-1 and TRBJ2-7; D might be TRBD2 (6 bases). Trimming removed 6 bases from V and 4 bases from J, with 16 bases in between. The germline CDR1 and CDR2 sequences are DFQATT and SNEGSKA (reference sequence). This CDR3 is 13 amino acids long.

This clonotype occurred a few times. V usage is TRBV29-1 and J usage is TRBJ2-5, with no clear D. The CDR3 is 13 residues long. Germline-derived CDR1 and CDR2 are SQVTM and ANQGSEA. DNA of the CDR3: TGCGGCGCCGGATACGGGCCTAAAGAGACCCAGTACTTC. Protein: CGAGYGPKETQYF.

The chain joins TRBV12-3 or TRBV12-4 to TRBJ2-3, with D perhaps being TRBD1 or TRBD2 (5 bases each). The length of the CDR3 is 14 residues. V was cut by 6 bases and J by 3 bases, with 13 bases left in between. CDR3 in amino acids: CASSHLGETDTQYF. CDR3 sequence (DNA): TGTGCCAGCAGCCATTTGGGGGAAACAGATACGCAGTATTTT.

For the CDR3, the DNA is TGTGCCAGCAGTCCTACTTCGGACAGGGGTGGCTACACCTTC. This encodes CASSPTSDRGGYTF. V gene TRBV27 combines with J gene TRBJ1-2, with 9 bases identical to TRBD1. V was clipped by 5 bases and J by 7 bases; unmatched bases: 8. The CDR3 length is 14 residues. Germline values: CDR1 MNHEY, CDR2 SMNVEV (reference sequence).

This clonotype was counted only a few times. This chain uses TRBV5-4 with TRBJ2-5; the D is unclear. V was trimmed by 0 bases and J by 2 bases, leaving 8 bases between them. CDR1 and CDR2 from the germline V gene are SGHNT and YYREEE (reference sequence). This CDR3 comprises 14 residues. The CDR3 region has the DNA TGTGCCAGCAGCTTGGGACAACAACAAGAGACCCAGTACTTC. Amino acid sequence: CASSLGQQQETQYF.

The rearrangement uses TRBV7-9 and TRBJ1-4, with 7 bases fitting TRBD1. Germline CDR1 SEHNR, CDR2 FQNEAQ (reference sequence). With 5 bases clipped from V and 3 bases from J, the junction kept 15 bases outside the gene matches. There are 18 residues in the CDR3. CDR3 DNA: TGTGCCAGCAGCCCACCGACAGGGTTTGGAGGACCTAATGAAAAACTGTTTTTT. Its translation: CASSPPTGFGGPNEKLFF. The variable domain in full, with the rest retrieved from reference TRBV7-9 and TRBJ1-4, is DTGVSQNPRHKITKRGQNVTFRCDPISEHNRLYWYRQTLGQGPEFLTYFQNEAQLEKSRLLSDRFSAERPKGSFSTLEIQRTEQGDSAMYLCASSPPTGFGGPNEKLFFGSGTQLSVL.

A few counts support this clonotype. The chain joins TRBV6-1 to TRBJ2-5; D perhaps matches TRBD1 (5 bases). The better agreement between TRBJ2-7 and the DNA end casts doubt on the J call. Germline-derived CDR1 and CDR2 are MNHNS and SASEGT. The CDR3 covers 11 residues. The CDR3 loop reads CAIGFRGEQYF. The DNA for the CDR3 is TGTGCCATCGGCTTTAGGGGCGAGCAGTACTTC.

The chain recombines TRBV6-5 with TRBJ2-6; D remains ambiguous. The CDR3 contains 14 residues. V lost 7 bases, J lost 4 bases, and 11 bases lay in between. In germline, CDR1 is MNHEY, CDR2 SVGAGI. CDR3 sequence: CASKSTQGANVLTF. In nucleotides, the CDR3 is TGTGCCAGCAAGAGTACACAAGGGGCCAACGTCCTGACTTTC.

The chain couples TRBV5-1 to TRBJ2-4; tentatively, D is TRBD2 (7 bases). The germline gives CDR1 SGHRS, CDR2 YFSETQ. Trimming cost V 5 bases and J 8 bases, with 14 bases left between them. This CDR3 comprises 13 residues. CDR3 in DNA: TGCGCCAGCAGTCGGGGGGCTAGGGACATTCAGTACTTC. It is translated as CASSRGARDIQYF.